These 17 T cell receptor beta chains were all obtained from the same sample, sequenced in a study of T cells in women clearing cervical HPV infection. TCRdb keeps only in-frame clones here, not all; method: immunoSEQ multiplex PCR. The sample table sets out tens of thousands of clones. The sequenced sample consisted of blood buffy coat. These receptors were obtained from a woman between 18 and 69 years old with a cervical HPV16 infection that either progressed to CIN3+ or cleared (not recorded which).

Comment on this clone: The read falls 3 residues short of the CDR3 end, and the missing part is taken from the germline J gene. This chain links TRBV11-2 with TRBJ2-7; 11 nucleotides agree with TRBD1. The CDR3 runs 12 residues. Germline CDR1 is SGHAT and CDR2 is FQNNGV. Trimming removed 8 bases from V and 3 bases from J; junction bases left unmatched: 0. The CDR3 DNA, read in part, is TGTGCCAGCGGGACAGGGGGCTACGAG. It specifies CASGTGGYE. The entire CDR3 protein is CASGTGGYEQYF.

Concerning this clone itself: The read gets to within 3 residues of the CDR3 end, and the germline J gene fills in the rest. The gene calls are TRBV2 and TRBJ2-3; 12 bases are shared with TRBD2. V lost 7 bases to trimming and J lost 2 bases; unmatched junction nucleotides: 16. CDR3 size: 19 residues. Looked up from germline, CDR1 is SNHLY and CDR2 is FYNNEI. The CDR3 sequence: CASIPARSSGGENTDTQYF. The part of the CDR3 DNA that was read is TGTGCCAGCATCCCTGCTAGGTCTAGCGGGGGGGAGAACACAGATACG.

A note on this clone: The CDR3 extends 3 residues past the end of the read, so its final part is completed from the germline J gene. The chain links TRBV6-2 or TRBV6-3 to TRBJ2-2; D is perhaps TRBD1 (6 bases). The ends were cut back, 2 bases at V and 6 bases at J, with 13 bases in the middle. This CDR3 is 15 amino acids long. Germline assignment: CDR1 MNHEY and CDR2 SVGEGT. The DNA read from the CDR3 is TGTGCCAGCAGTTACGCAGGGGCGAAAGCCGGGGAG. Translated, it gives CASSYAGAKAGE. The full CDR3 is CASSYAGAKAGELFF.

With regard to this clone: Read coverage stops 3 residues before the CDR3 terminus; the germline J gene supplies the remainder. The V and J genes are TRBV7-2 and TRBJ2-7; D possibly matches TRBD1 or TRBD2 (5 bases each). The CDR3 spans 15 residues. Germline CDR1 SGHTA, CDR2 FQGNSA. Trimming pared 5 bases from V and 4 bases from J, leaving 18 bases between. CDR3 region: CASSRPARERYEQYF. The sequenced CDR3 bases are TGTGCCAGCAGCCGACCGGCCAGGGAGCGTTACGAG.

A remark on this clone: Coverage ceases 3 residues before the CDR3 finishes, and the germline J gene fills in the end. The genes are TRBV20-1 and TRBJ2-2; no firm D call. Germline CDR1 DFQATT, CDR2 SNEGSKA (reference sequence). The CDR3 runs 13 residues. V shed 0 bases and J shed 7 bases, with 9 bases lying between them. Here the CDR3 reads CSARDHRGGELFF. The DNA read from the CDR3 is TGCAGTGCTAGAGATCACAGAGGCGGGGAG.

As concerns this clone: The read terminates 3 residues before the CDR3 end, so the remaining end is supplied by the germline J gene. The V gene is TRBV7-2, the J gene TRBJ2-1, with 7 bases fitting TRBD2. The germline V gene encodes CDR1 SGHTA and CDR2 FQGNSA. V gave up 8 bases and J gave up 8 bases; unmatched junction bases: 12. CDR3 length equals 14 residues. The sequenced CDR3 bases are TGTGCCAGCGGGCTAGCGGACATTGGGTATGAG. Its translation is CASGLADIGYE. The CDR3 in full is CASGLADIGYEQFF. Drawing the rest from reference TRBV7-2 and TRBJ2-1, the complete variable domain is GAGVSQSPSNKVTEKGKDVELRCDPISGHTALYWYRQSLGQGLEFLIYFQGNSAPDKSGLPSDRFSAERTGGSVSTLTIQRTQQEDSAVYLCASGLADIGYEQFFGPGTRLTVL.

About this clone itself: The read terminates 3 residues before the CDR3 end, so the remaining end is supplied by the germline J gene. The sample has other DNA sequences that encode this CDR3 too. The V call is TRBV30, the J call TRBJ2-1; D remains ambiguous. Trimming pared 2 bases from V and 5 bases from J, leaving 4 bases between. There are 11 residues in the CDR3. CDR1 and CDR2 from the germline V gene are GTSNPN and SVGIG (reference sequence). CDR3 bases read: TGTGCCTGGAGTCTAAACAATGAG. Translation gives CAWSLNNE. In full, the CDR3 reads CAWSLNNEQFF.

As regards this clone: The read is 3 residues too short to cover the CDR3 end, so that end is filled in from the germline J gene. The V gene is TRBV7-4, the J gene TRBJ2-2; 12 bases fit TRBD2. The J segment lost 6 bases and the V segment lost 5 bases, leaving 7 bases of the junction unmatched. From germline, CDR1 is SGHVT and CDR2 SQSDAQ. The CDR3 has 16 amino acids. CDR3 DNA, as far as it was read: TGTGCCAGCAGCCCGACGGCTAGCGGGGGGGCCGGGGAG. This codes for CASSPTASGGAGE. The full CDR3 protein reads CASSPTASGGAGELFF.

Concerning this clone itself: The CDR3 goes on 3 residues after the read ends, and that part is filled in from the germline J gene. This chain connects TRBV29-1 to TRBJ2-7, with D possibly matching TRBD1 (6 bases). V was clipped by 4 bases and J by 4 bases, with 11 bases between them. The CDR3 is 12 amino acids. Germline lookup yields CDR1 SQVTM and CDR2 ANQGSEA. The DNA read from the CDR3 is TGCAGCGTTGGTGACCAGGGGTACGAG. It encodes CSVGDQGYE. The entire CDR3 protein reads CSVGDQGYEQYF.

To note about this clone: The read gets to within 3 residues of the CDR3 end, and the germline J gene fills in the rest. This chain joins TRBV18 and TRBJ1-1; tentatively, D is TRBD1 (6 bases). The CDR3 covers 15 residues. Germline V gene data show CDR1 as KGHSH and CDR2 as LQKENI. The germline V and J ends were trimmed by 4 bases and 6 bases, with 18 bases remaining between them. CDR3: CASSRADSRVPEAFF. CDR3 DNA (partial): TGTGCCAGCTCACGCGCGGACAGTAGAGTCCCTGAA.

Turning to this clone: The read ends 3 residues early relative to the CDR3; the germline J gene fills the gap. The chain links TRBV7-3 to TRBJ2-2; 9 bases map to TRBD2. The length of the CDR3 is 14 residues. The germline V gene encodes CDR1 SGHTA and CDR2 FQGTGA. V was clipped by 6 bases and J by 4 bases; unmatched bases: 3. CDR3 bases read: TGTGCCAGCAGTCCTAGCGGGGTCACCGGGGAG. It is translated as CASSPSGVTGE. The full-length CDR3 reads as CASSPSGVTGELFF.

Comments on this clone: A junction end diverges from the germline sequence, so it may reflect a read error. The read ends 3 residues before the CDR3 terminus; that terminus is restored from the germline J gene. The rearrangement links TRBV29-1 to TRBJ2-5, with D perhaps matching TRBD1 (5 bases). The CDR3 covers 13 residues. CDR1 SQVTM and CDR2 ANQGSEA come from the germline V gene. The sequenced CDR3 bases are TGCGGCGTTGAAAGTGGGGCCGCTGAGACC. Translation: CGVESGAAET. The CDR3 as a whole reads CGVESGAAETQYF.

For this clone: The sequenced fragment ends 3 residues before the CDR3 boundary, so the rest is inferred from the germline J gene. The chain couples TRBV20-1 to TRBJ1-5, with D uncertain. Germline CDR1 is DFQATT and CDR2 is SNEGSKA (reference sequence). This CDR3 is 14 amino acids long. Trimming shortened V by 0 bases and J by 4 bases, and 10 bases separated the two germline ends. CDR3 in amino acids: CSARDIRGNQPQHF. Partial CDR3 DNA: TGCAGTGCTAGAGATATTCGCGGAAATCAGCCC.

A word on this clone: The read comes to an end 3 residues before the CDR3 does, leaving the germline J gene to fill in the end. The rearrangement uses TRBV7-2 and TRBJ2-5; a possible D gene is TRBD1 (5 bases). Germline CDR1 reads SGHTA; CDR2 reads FQGNSA. Trimming shortened V by 3 bases and J by 4 bases, and 9 bases separated the two germline ends. The CDR3 spans 13 residues. Partial CDR3 DNA: TGTGCCAGCAGCTTCAGGGCGCGAGAGACC. Translated, it gives CASSFRARET. The complete CDR3 protein is CASSFRARETQYF.

This CDR3 reads CASSPQGPQDRLETQYF. Partial CDR3 DNA: TGCGCCAGCAGCCCACAGGGACCCCAGGACAGACTAGAGACC. The gene calls are TRBV5-1 and TRBJ2-5; a weak D match, TRBD1 (6 bases). The read falls 3 residues short of the CDR3 end, and the missing part is taken from the germline J gene. V lost 4 bases and J lost 4, with 23 bases in between. Germline V gene data show CDR1 as SGHRS and CDR2 as YFSETQ. This CDR3 is built from 17 residues.

With regard to this clone: The read finishes 3 residues shy of the CDR3 end, and the germline J gene is used to complete it. The rearrangement links TRBV7-3 to TRBJ2-2, with 9 bases identical to TRBD1. Trimming cost V 3 bases and J 6 bases; bases outside gene matches: 14. This CDR3 spans 18 amino acids. The germline gives CDR1 SGHTA, CDR2 FQGTGA. CDR3 DNA, as far as it was read: TGTGCCAGCAGCTTGCAGTCCAACAGGGGGCGAGCCGCCGGGGAG. Encoded protein: CASSLQSNRGRAAGE. In full, the CDR3 reads CASSLQSNRGRAAGELFF.

On this clone itself: The read stops 3 residues short of the end of the CDR3; the missing end is completed from the germline J gene. J is TRBJ1-4 and V is TRBV29-1; the D gene is possibly TRBD1 (5 bases). The CDR3 extends over 12 amino acids. CDR1 SQVTM and CDR2 ANQGSEA come from the germline V gene. The ends were cut back, 7 bases at V and 4 bases at J, with 10 bases in the middle. The CDR3 sequence: CSARDNNEKLFF. CDR3 bases read: TGCAGCGCCAGGGATAATAATGAAAAA. The whole variable domain, filled in from reference TRBV29-1 and TRBJ1-4, reads SAVISQKPSRDICQRGTSLTIQCQVDSQVTMMFWYRQQPGQSLTLIATANQGSEATYESGFVIDKFPISRPNLTFSTLTVSNMSPEDSSIYLCSARDNNEKLFFGSGTQLSVL.